This T cell receptor beta chain originates from a study of blood T cells in healthy people across ages. Study details: With template switching, about one barcoded beta molecule was captured per two T cells.

All donors came from Russia, were Caucasian and healthy, and spanned ages roughly 6 to 95. The CDR3 is made up of 16 amino acids. CDR1 and CDR2 (germline): SGHTA, FQGNSA. V lost 2 bases and J 4 bases, leaving 15 bases between the germline ends. A second PCR of roughly 7 to 11 cycles used a sample-barcoded 5' primer and a J-beta primer mix. TCRdb ran MiXCR on the 5' RACE reads and lists one entry per CDR3 protein. Of under 2,000,000 distinct CDR3 sequences detected, around half appear once; the ten largest clones hold more than 2%. The chain joins TRBV7-2 to TRBJ2-1; no clear D gene. The sequenced sample consisted of blood. The TCR originated in a woman aged 40 to 50 in good health. The CDR3 sequence: CASSLMAGSLYNEQFF. Here the CDR3 DNA reads TGTGCCAGCAGCTTAATGGCCGGATCTCTGTACAATGAGCAGTTCTTC.